Listed below are T cell receptor beta chains from one sample, sequenced in a study of neoadjuvant anti-PD-1 for oral cavity cancer. The protocol was immunoSEQ multiplex PCR, while the TCRdb copy is restricted to in-frame clones and leaves out a portion. Here the sample spans around 16,000 clones, roughly 69% being singletons. The sequences come from PBMCs, collected before nivolumab (anti-PD-1) treatment. The receptor source for this set is a person aged 35-79 years with oral cavity squamous cell carcinoma. Both conserved end residues are part of each CDR3. The D gene is left open where the match is weak. Clone sizes are given selectively: once, few, many, or a class where the clone is expanded.

TRBV27	TRBJ2-2	NA	NA	CATLPLGPTGELFF	TGTGCCACCTTGCCTCTCGGACCCACCGGGGAGCTGTTTTTT
TRBV9	TRBJ1-5	TRBD1	NA	CASSATTGNQPQHF	TGTGCCAGCAGCGCAACGACAGGGAATCAGCCCCAGCATTTT
TRBV5-6	TRBJ2-3	TRBD2	NA	CASSVPTSGGADTQYF	TGTGCCAGCAGCGTGCCCACTAGCGGGGGCGCAGATACGCAGTATTTT
TRBV2	TRBJ2-7	TRBD2	few	CAAASGYEQYF	TGTGCCGCGGCTAGCGGTTACGAGCAGTACTTC
TRBV27	TRBJ2-1	TRBD2	medium-sized	CASRSGTSGNNEQFF	TGTGCCAGCAGGTCCGGGACTAGCGGGAACAATGAGCAGTTCTTC
TRBV14	TRBJ1-4	NA	NA	CASSLTLGSVNEKLFF	TGTGCCAGCAGCTTAACCCTGGGCTCAGTTAATGAAAAACTGTTTTTT
TRBV2	TRBJ2-7	NA	NA	CASRSEGMGEQYF	TGTGCCAGCAGATCTGAGGGAATGGGCGAGCAGTACTTC
TRBV10-2	TRBJ2-5	TRBD2	NA	CASSAVSGSSQETQYF	TGCGCCAGCAGTGCAGTTAGCGGGAGTTCTCAAGAGACCCAGTACTTC
TRBV6-1	TRBJ1-5	NA	few	CASSEAPSSHQPQHF	TGTGCCAGCAGTGAAGCACCATCGAGCCATCAGCCCCAGCATTTT
TRBV4-2	TRBJ2-2	TRBD1	NA	CASRPGELGQGFTGELFF	TGTGCCAGCAGACCCGGGGAGTTGGGACAGGGTTTCACCGGGGAGCTGTTTTTT
TRBV6-6	TRBJ1-2	NA	NA	CASTQGNYGYTF	TGTGCCAGCACCCAGGGGAACTATGGCTACACCTTC
TRBV28	TRBJ1-2	NA	NA	CALGGATNYGYTF	TGTGCCCTCGGGGGGGCTACTAACTATGGCTACACCTTC
TRBV4-1	TRBJ2-6	NA	NA	CASSRGTIGANVLTF	TGCGCCAGCAGCAGAGGGACAATTGGGGCCAACGTCCTGACTTTC
TRBV30	TRBJ2-1	TRBD2	NA	CAWSVMMGREVFQPGGISYNEQFF	TGTGCCTGGAGTGTAATGATGGGCAGGGAGGTTTTTCAGCCGGGAGGTATCTCCTACAATGAGCAGTTCTTC
TRBV19	TRBJ2-5	TRBD1	NA	CASSLPGQGQETQYF	TGTGCCAGTAGTCTCCCCGGACAGGGGCAAGAGACCCAGTACTTC
TRBV5-1	TRBJ2-1	NA	NA	CASSLGSSENEQFF	TGCGCCAGCAGCTTGGGGTCTAGCGAAAATGAGCAGTTCTTC
TRBV2	TRBJ2-7	NA	few	CASSGGPAATLYEQYF	TGTGCCAGCAGTGGGGGCCCGGCAGCCACCCTCTACGAGCAGTACTTC
TRBV5-1	TRBJ2-7	TRBD1	NA	CASSYDRGSSYEQYF	TGCGCCAGCAGCTACGACAGGGGCAGCTCCTACGAGCAGTACTTC
TRBV10-2	TRBJ2-1	NA	NA	CASRQGAGNEQFF	TGCGCCAGCCGGCAGGGTGCTGGCAATGAGCAGTTCTTC
TRBV28	TRBJ1-2	TRBD1	few	CASTLTGGYGYTF	TGTGCCAGCACCCTGACAGGGGGCTATGGCTACACCTTC
TRBV5-1	TRBJ1-1	NA	NA	CASSTTGSTEAFF	TGCGCCAGCAGCACTACAGGGAGCACTGAAGCTTTCTTT
TRBV2	TRBJ1-5	NA	few	CASSYDSQPQHF	TGTGCCAGCAGTTATGACAGTCAGCCCCAGCATTTT
TRBV2	TRBJ2-2	NA	few	CASSYRESGELFF	TGTGCCAGCAGCTACAGGGAATCCGGGGAGCTGTTTTTT
TRBV6-5	TRBJ2-5	NA	NA	CASTLMETQYF	TGTGCCAGCACATTGATGGAGACCCAGTACTTC
TRBV2	TRBJ2-1	TRBD2	few	CASSGTSGRHEQFF	TGTGCCAGCAGCGGGACTAGCGGGAGGCATGAGCAGTTCTTC
TRBV10-3	TRBJ2-7	TRBD2	NA	CAISEPTASGRMGYEQYF	TGTGCCATCAGTGAGCCCACAGCTAGCGGGAGAATGGGGTACGAGCAGTACTTC
TRBV10-3	TRBJ2-1	TRBD2	NA	CAISESTGGGSYNEQFF	TGTGCCATCAGTGAGTCAACCGGGGGGGGCTCCTACAATGAGCAGTTCTTC
TRBV6-5	TRBJ2-7	NA	NA	CASRTLDQGYEQYF	TGTGCCAGCAGGACACTTGACCAGGGCTACGAGCAGTACTTC
TRBV27	TRBJ1-5	NA	NA	CASSTRGFGNQPQHF	TGTGCCAGCAGTACAAGGGGGTTTGGCAATCAGCCCCAGCATTTT
TRBV5-4	TRBJ2-3	NA	NA	CASSLGGTDTQYF	TGTGCCAGCAGCTTGGGAGGGACAGATACGCAGTATTTT
TRBV7-9	TRBJ1-3	NA	few	CASSKLQSSGNTIYF	TGTGCCAGCAGCAAGCTTCAGAGCTCTGGAAACACCATATATTTT
TRBV5-4	TRBJ2-7	NA	few	CASSLGISYEQYF	TGTGCCAGCAGCTTGGGGATCTCCTACGAGCAGTACTTC
TRBV6-1	TRBJ1-5	NA	NA	CASVERKTDQPQHF	TGTGCCAGTGTCGAACGGAAAACTGATCAGCCCCAGCATTTT
TRBV28	TRBJ2-3	NA	NA	CANSGTGRTDTQYF	TGTGCCAACTCCGGCACAGGGCGCACAGATACGCAGTATTTT
TRBV11-2	TRBJ2-5	NA	NA	CASSDGSGPFWETQYF	TGTGCCAGCAGCGACGGTAGCGGTCCTTTCTGGGAGACCCAGTACTTC
TRBV11-2	TRBJ1-3	TRBD1	once	CASSSWTGGIGNTIYF	TGTGCCAGCAGCTCATGGACAGGGGGCATAGGAAACACCATATATTTT
TRBV28	TRBJ2-1	NA	once	CASSGGSYNEQFF	TGTGCCAGCAGTGGAGGCTCCTACAATGAGCAGTTCTTC
TRBV19	TRBJ1-2	NA	few	CASSAQGAGGYTF	TGTGCCAGTAGTGCCCAAGGGGCGGGTGGCTACACCTTC
TRBV15	TRBJ1-4	NA	NA	CATYGALEEKLFF	TGTGCCACCTATGGGGCCCTAGAGGAAAAACTGTTTTTT
TRBV7-4	TRBJ2-6	NA	NA	CASSVSPSSQSRANVLTF	TGTGCCAGCAGCGTTAGCCCCAGCTCACAAAGTCGGGCCAACGTCCTGACTTTC
TRBV5-6	TRBJ2-6	NA	NA	CASSLVGSGANVLTF	TGTGCCAGCAGCTTGGTGGGTTCTGGGGCCAACGTCCTGACTTTC
TRBV30	TRBJ2-5	NA	NA	CAWSYREETQYF	TGTGCCTGGAGTTACAGGGAAGAGACCCAGTACTTC
TRBV5-6	TRBJ2-2	NA	NA	CASSLLGPNTGELFF	TGTGCCAGCAGCTTGCTGGGGCCGAACACCGGGGAGCTGTTTTTT
TRBV15	TRBJ1-1	NA	NA	CATSSPKGGNTEAFF	TGTGCCACCAGCAGCCCCAAGGGGGGGAACACTGAAGCTTTCTTT
TRBV2	TRBJ2-5	TRBD2	few	CASMAPGGTQYF	TGTGCCAGCATGGCGCCGGGAGGGACCCAGTACTTC
TRBV6-6	TRBJ1-1	NA	NA	CASSYSVAQNTEAFF	TGTGCCAGCAGTTACTCGGTCGCCCAGAACACTGAAGCTTTCTTT
TRBV9	TRBJ2-3	TRBD1	once	CASSVDHVRDRGTDTQYF	TGTGCCAGCAGCGTAGATCATGTGAGGGACAGGGGGACAGATACGCAGTATTTT
TRBV7-9	TRBJ1-5	TRBD1	few	CASSPGTGESNQPQHF	TGTGCCAGCAGCCCGGGGACAGGGGAAAGCAATCAGCCCCAGCATTTT
TRBV5-1	TRBJ2-3	TRBD2	NA	CASGLAGGGTDTQYF	TGCGCCAGCGGCCTAGCGGGAGGTGGGACAGATACGCAGTATTTT
TRBV29-1	TRBJ2-5	NA	few	CSVEGAGVETQYF	TGCAGCGTTGAAGGGGCAGGGGTGGAGACCCAGTACTTC
TRBV5-4	TRBJ2-5	NA	NA	CASSAGNLIPQETQYF	TGTGCCAGCAGCGCAGGGAACCTGATCCCCCAAGAGACCCAGTACTTC
TRBV2	TRBJ2-7	NA	NA	CASRGGDFYEQYF	TGTGCCAGCAGAGGGGGGGACTTCTACGAGCAGTACTTC
TRBV10-3	TRBJ2-5	TRBD2	NA	CAMASGGSQETQYF	TGTGCCATGGCTAGCGGAGGGTCCCAAGAGACCCAGTACTTC
TRBV5-1	TRBJ1-5	NA	NA	CASSLGTQSNQPQHF	TGCGCCAGCAGCTTGGGGACACAAAGCAATCAGCCCCAGCATTTT
TRBV7-6	TRBJ1-2	NA	NA	CASSLADSYGYTF	TGTGCCAGCAGCTTAGCAGACTCGTATGGCTACACCTTC
TRBV7-8	TRBJ1-5	TRBD1	NA	CASTDRDNNQPQHF	TGTGCCAGCACCGACAGGGACAACAATCAGCCCCAGCATTTT
TRBV10-1	TRBJ2-7	TRBD2	NA	CASSEGLAGVEQYF	TGCGCCAGCAGTGAAGGACTAGCGGGAGTCGAGCAGTACTTC
TRBV27	TRBJ2-3	TRBD2	NA	CASSLGLGTDTQYF	TGTGCCAGCAGTTTAGGACTAGGCACAGATACGCAGTATTTT
TRBV9	TRBJ2-1	NA	NA	CASSVEGGRWYNEQFF	TGTGCCAGCAGCGTAGAGGGTGGGAGATGGTACAATGAGCAGTTCTTC
TRBV27	TRBJ2-2	NA	few	CASSLSSRAAVQSGELFF	TGTGCCAGCAGTTTATCCTCACGAGCGGCAGTTCAAAGCGGGGAGCTGTTTTTT